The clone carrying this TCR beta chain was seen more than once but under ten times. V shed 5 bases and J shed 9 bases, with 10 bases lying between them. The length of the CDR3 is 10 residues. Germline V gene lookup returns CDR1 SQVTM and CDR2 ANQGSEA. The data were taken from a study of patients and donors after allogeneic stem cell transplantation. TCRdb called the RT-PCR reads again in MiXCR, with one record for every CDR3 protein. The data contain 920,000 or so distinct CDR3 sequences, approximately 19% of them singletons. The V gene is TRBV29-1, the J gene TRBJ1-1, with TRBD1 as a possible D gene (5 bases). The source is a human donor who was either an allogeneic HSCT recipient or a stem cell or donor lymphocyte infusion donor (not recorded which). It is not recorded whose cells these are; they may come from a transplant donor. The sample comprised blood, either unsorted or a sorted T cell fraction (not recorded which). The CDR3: CSVYTGQAFF. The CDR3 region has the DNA TGCAGCGTTTATACGGGGCAAGCTTTCTTT.